Shown below are 13 T cell receptor beta chains from a single sample sequenced in a study of neurological immune-mediated disorders. TCRdb re-called the 5' RACE reads with MiXCR, one entry per CDR3 protein. Of fewer than 110,000 distinct CDR3 sequences listed, more than 10% are singletons. Indicated time point: longitudinal time-point 3. Specimen: PBMCs. The receptors were gathered from a female donor with HTLV-1-associated myelopathy (HAM/TSP).

Ten or more counts support this clonotype. This sequence joins TRBV20-1 and TRBJ1-6, with 7 bases that match TRBD1. The CDR3 spans 15 residues. Germline V lookup: CDR1 DFQATT, CDR2 SNEGSKA (reference sequence). With 5 bases clipped from V and 6 bases from J, the junction kept 10 bases outside the gene matches. In DNA, the CDR3 is TGCAGTGCTGCGGGACAGCTTACTTTTAATTCACCCCTCCACTTT. Its protein is CSAAGQLTFNSPLHF.

As to this clonotype: A much larger clone lies one base from this, so it may be a read error. In this CDR3 the conserved last residue, phenylalanine or tryptophan, is missing, so a read error is likely. The chain links TRBV5-1 to TRBJ2-3; D is ambiguous. Germline CDR1 and CDR2: SGHRS and YFSETQ. The CDR3 extends over 15 amino acids. Trimming removed 0 bases at V and 5 bases at J, with 13 bases between. The CDR3 protein is CASSLGVSFIDTQYL. As DNA, the CDR3 is TGCGCCAGCAGCTTGGGGGTCTCCTTTATAGATACGCAGTATCTT.

In this sample, this clonotype turned up many times. The rearrangement links TRBV29-1 to TRBJ1-4; unclear D gene. This CDR3 is 13 amino acids long. CDR1 is SQVTM and CDR2 is ANQGSEA in the germline V gene. The V and J ends lost 7 bases and 4 bases respectively, with 13 bases between them. CDR3 DNA sequence: TGCAGCGGAGTCACAGCCTATAATGAAAAACTGTTTTTT. This codes for CSGVTAYNEKLFF.

This clonotype was seen ten or more times. J is TRBJ1-2 and V is TRBV5-6, with 8 bases lining up with TRBD1. The CDR3 has 15 amino acids. The germline V gene has CDR1 SGHDT and CDR2 YYEEEE. The J segment lost 7 bases and the V segment lost 2 bases, leaving 10 bases of the junction unmatched. CDR3 amino acids: CASSFDRGQGGGYTF. The CDR3 region has the DNA TGTGCCAGCAGCTTCGATCGAGGACAGGGAGGTGGCTACACCTTC.

This clonotype was counted at least ten times. The chain is built from TRBV10-3 and TRBJ2-7, with TRBD1 matching over 7 bases. There are 13 residues in the CDR3. V lost 11 bases, J lost 4 bases, and 11 bases stayed unmatched. From germline, CDR1 is ENHRY and CDR2 SYGVKD. The DNA for the CDR3 is TGTGCCTTAAAGCAGGGGGTAGGGTACGAGCAGTACTTC. Translating gives CALKQGVGYEQYF.

This clonotype was seen a handful of times. V gene TRBV18 combines with J gene TRBJ2-7, with 8 positions matching TRBD2. The J segment lost 4 bases and the V segment lost 3 bases, leaving 5 bases of the junction unmatched. Germline values: CDR1 KGHSH, CDR2 LQKENI. CDR3 length: 14 residues. The CDR3 bases are TGTGCCAGCTCACCTCGGGAGGGGGTTTACGAGCAGTACTTC. The encoded protein is CASSPREGVYEQYF.

This clonotype was observed many times. This chain uses TRBV9 with TRBJ1-3; no definite D call. CDR1 and CDR2 from the germline V gene are SGDLS and YYNGEE. Trimming shortened V by 0 bases and J by 0 bases, and 4 bases separated the two germline ends. There are 14 residues in the CDR3. The CDR3 sequence: CASSVADSGNTIYF. CDR3 DNA: TGTGCCAGCAGCGTAGCAGACTCTGGAAACACCATATATTTT.

This clonotype was seen ten or more times. The rearrangement uses TRBV5-5 and TRBJ2-7; 14 nucleotides match TRBD2. Per germline, CDR1 SGHKS and CDR2 YYEKEE (reference sequence). This CDR3 region has 16 residues. V lost 5 bases, J lost 0 bases, and 4 bases stayed unmatched. The CDR3 spells CASRRTSGGNSYEQYF. CDR3 bases: TGTGCCAGCAGGCGGACTAGCGGGGGGAACTCCTACGAGCAGTACTTC. The whole variable domain, filled in from reference TRBV5-5 and TRBJ2-7, reads DAGVTQSPTHLIKTRGQQVTLRCSPISGHKSVSWYQQVLGQGPQFIFQYYEKEERGRGNFPDRFSARQFPNYSSELNVNALLLGDSALYLCASRRTSGGNSYEQYFGPGTRLTVT.

The rearrangement joins TRBV5-1 to TRBJ2-5, with TRBD2 identical over 8 bases. The CDR3 contains 16 residues. The germline V gene encodes CDR1 SGHRS and CDR2 YFSETQ. Germline trimming cut 5 bases from V and 5 bases from J; bases unmatched to any gene: 14. CDR3 region: CASRSGGAGVMETQYF. In nucleotides, the CDR3 is TGCGCCAGCAGAAGTGGTGGAGCGGGGGTGATGGAGACCCAGTACTTC. Supplemented by reference TRBV5-1 and TRBJ2-5, the full variable domain reads KAGVTQTPRYLIKTRGQQVTLSCSPISGHRSVSWYQQTPGQGLQFLFEYFSETQRNKGNFPGRFSGRQFSNSRSEMNVSTLELGDSALYLCASRSGGAGVMETQYFGPGTRLLVL.

The V gene is TRBV7-9, the J gene TRBJ2-7; D might be TRBD1 or TRBD2, each matching 5 bases. The length of the CDR3 is 22 residues. CDR1 SEHNR and CDR2 FQNEAQ come from the germline V gene (reference sequence). Trimming left V 1 base short and J 3 bases short, with 34 bases between. The CDR3 DNA reads as TGTGCCAGCAGCTTAGGGTCTAAAGTCGTTTGGGACCCCGTGGCAGAGGACTACGAGCAGTACTTC. Translated, it gives CASSLGSKVVWDPVAEDYEQYF.

This clonotype was counted many times. V is TRBV25-1 and J is TRBJ1-1; perhaps TRBD1 as D (5 bases). The CDR3 consists of 12 residues. Between the trimmed V and J ends, which lost 1 base and 10 bases, there was a span of 10 bases. The germline gives CDR1 MGHDK, CDR2 SYGVNS. The CDR3 spells CASSESWGGAFF. In DNA, the CDR3 is TGTGCCAGCAGTGAATCTTGGGGGGGAGCTTTCTTT. Filled out from reference TRBV25-1 and TRBJ1-1, the complete variable domain reads EADIYQTPRYLVIGTGKKITLECSQTMGHDKMYWYQQDPGMELHLIHYSYGVNSTEKGDLSSESTVSRIRTEHFPLTLESARPSHTSQYLCASSESWGGAFFGQGTRLTVV.

This clonotype has ten or more counts. The chain recombines TRBV24-1 with TRBJ2-5; D is possibly TRBD1 (6 bases). The CDR3 is 15 residues long. The V gene lost 3 bases and the J gene lost 4 bases, with 14 bases spanning the gap. CDR1 is KGHDR, CDR2 SFDVKD, per germline. This CDR3 reads CATSDPRGGGETQYF. As DNA, the CDR3 is TGTGCCACCAGTGATCCGCGTGGGGGCGGAGAGACCCAGTACTTC.

In its sample, this clonotype was seen many times. The chain is built from TRBV6-1 and TRBJ2-3; 7 nucleotides match TRBD1. CDR1 and CDR2 (germline): MNHNS, SASEGT. The CDR3 has 13 amino acids. CDR3 region: CGLQGRFTDTQYF. Written as DNA, the CDR3 is TGTGGCCTACAGGGGCGATTCACAGATACGCAGTATTTT.